Each of the 18 T cell receptor beta chains below was sequenced from the same sample in a study of T cell responses to AZD1222 COVID-19 vaccine (dated by TCRdb to the early 2020s). The time point label of this sample denotes: baseline before first vaccination. Libraries came from the immunoSEQ multiplex PCR assay. Drawn from immuneACCESS, this table holds only the in-frame rearrangements with V and J called that TCRdb kept. Clones are partly lost; checked studies trace under half to an unresolved V gene and leave the rest unexplained. This sample comprises roughly 91,000 clones, 87% of them detected only once. Together, the top ten hold just under 3% of the sample. The sequenced sample was peripheral blood, obtained on day 0 of AZD1222 vaccination. The receptors come from an adult in good health.

This clone was seen more than once but under ten times. The chain couples TRBV7-6 to TRBJ2-3, with TRBD2 matching 13 bases. The CDR3 sequence is 16 residues long. The junction had 8 bases not matched to a gene; V was cut back by 5 bases and J by 6 bases. CDR1 is SGHVS and CDR2 is FNYEAQ in the germline V gene. CDR3 nucleotides: TGTGCCAGCAGCCTAGGACTAGCGGGGGCAGGCGATACGCAGTATTTT. This translates into CASSLGLAGAGDTQYF.

The rearrangement uses TRBV19 and TRBJ2-1; either TRBD1 or TRBD2 may supply D (5 bases each). V dropped 9 bases and J dropped 7 bases, with 13 bases sitting between them. The CDR3 contains 12 residues. Germline CDR1 reads LNHDA; CDR2 reads SQIVND (reference sequence). CDR3 coding DNA: TGTGCCAGCAAAAACTGGGGGAATGAGCAGTTCTTC. Its translation: CASKNWGNEQFF. Based on the CDR3 plus reference TRBV19 and TRBJ2-1, the full variable domain is DGGITQSPKYLFRKEGQNVTLSCEQNLNHDAMYWYRQDPGQGLRLIYYSQIVNDFQKGDIAEGYSVSREKKESFPLTVTSAQKNPTAFYLCASKNWGNEQFFGPGTRLTVL.

As concerns this clone: One end of the junction is discordant with germline, which a read error may explain. This chain links TRBV5-1 with TRBJ2-3; TRBD2 matches 12 bases. Germline CDR1 is SGHRS and CDR2 is YFSETQ. This CDR3 contains 16 residues. The CDR3 nucleotides read TGTGCCAGCAGCTCCAGGACTAGCGGGATGGGAGATACGCAGTATTTT. It yields the protein CASSSRTSGMGDTQYF.

The gene calls are TRBV9 and TRBJ1-2, with D hard to call. V lost 0 bases and J lost 4, with 7 bases in between. The CDR3 spans 13 residues. Germline loops: CDR1 SGDLS, CDR2 YYNGEE. The chain's CDR3 is CASSVDEVYGYTF. CDR3 coding DNA: TGTGCCAGCAGCGTAGATGAGGTCTATGGCTACACCTTC.

The table lists this clone with a few counts. The chain joins TRBV5-4 to TRBJ1-6; D ambiguous. Germline CDR1 reads SGHNT; CDR2 reads YYREEE (reference sequence). V gave up 1 base and J gave up 10 bases, with 6 bases separating them. The length of the CDR3 is 12 residues. The CDR3 region is CASSLRYSPLHF. DNA of the CDR3: TGTGCCAGCAGCTTGCGGTACTCACCCCTCCACTTT. Filled out from reference TRBV5-4 and TRBJ1-6, the complete variable domain reads ETGVTQSPTHLIKTRGQQVTLRCSSQSGHNTVSWYQQALGQGPQFIFQYYREEENGRGNFPPRFSGLQFPNYSSELNVNALELDDSALYLCASSLRYSPLHFGNGTRLTVT.

V and J are TRBV2 and TRBJ1-4, with D perhaps TRBD1 (5 bases). Germline V gene data show CDR1 as SNHLY and CDR2 as FYNNEI. V was shortened by 7 bases and J by 7 bases, with 16 bases between the two germline ends. CDR3 size: 14 residues. CDR3 region: CASTGVSGGEKLFF. The CDR3 DNA reads as TGTGCCAGCACGGGGGTCAGTGGGGGTGAAAAACTGTTTTTT.

V and J are TRBV11-3 and TRBJ2-1; tentatively, D is TRBD1 (8 bases). The CDR3 covers 15 residues. The germline gives CDR1 SGHNT, CDR2 YENEEA. The ends were cut back, 5 bases at V and 5 bases at J, with 16 bases in the middle. The CDR3 DNA follows: TGTGCCAGCAGCCCTTGGACAGGGAGGGACAATGAGCAGTTCTTC. This encodes CASSPWTGRDNEQFF.

This clone was seen only once. The chain combines TRBV4-1 with TRBJ1-1; possibly TRBD1 for D (5 bases). This CDR3 spans 16 amino acids. Germline V gene lookup returns CDR1 MGHRA and CDR2 YSYEKL. Trimming removed 2 bases from V and 0 bases from J, with 13 bases in between. CDR3 sequence: CASSQLPGAMNTEAFF. Here the CDR3 DNA reads TGCGCCAGCAGCCAACTGCCCGGGGCCATGAACACTGAAGCTTTCTTT.

V usage is TRBV12-5 and J usage is TRBJ2-5, with D uncertain. CDR1 is LGHNT, CDR2 FRNRAP, per germline. V was clipped by 0 bases and J by 1 base, with 12 bases between them. This CDR3 spans 16 amino acids. The DNA for the CDR3 is TGTGCTAGTGGTTTGGTACTCGGCGGAAGCCAAGAGACCCAGTACTTC. Translated, it gives CASGLVLGGSQETQYF.

The chain combines TRBV27 with TRBJ1-5; tentative D call: TRBD1 (6 bases). The V gene lost 2 bases and the J gene lost 9 bases, with 14 bases spanning the gap. The length of the CDR3 is 14 residues. CDR1 is MNHEY, CDR2 SMNVEV, per germline (reference sequence). CDR3 in DNA: TGTGCCAGCAGTTTAGGGGGGGCCCTTAGGCCCCAGCATTTT. Translation gives CASSLGGALRPQHF.

The chain recombines TRBV19 with TRBJ2-3; the D gene is possibly TRBD1 (8 bases). CDR3 length: 14 residues. CDR1 and CDR2 from the germline V gene are LNHDA and SQIVND (reference sequence). V was pared by 6 bases and J by 6 bases, with 16 bases between. The CDR3, as DNA: TGTGCCAGTAGCCGACAGGGGAGGGCCGATACGCAGTATTTT. Protein sequence: CASSRQGRADTQYF.

The CDR3 bases are TGTGCCAGCAGCCAGACAGGGCCCCTCAACACCGGGGAGCTGTTTTTT. As protein: CASSQTGPLNTGELFF. The rearrangement uses TRBV7-9 and TRBJ2-2; 7 bases align to TRBD1. The junction had 8 bases not matched to a gene; V was cut back by 5 bases and J by 2 bases. The CDR3 totals 16 residues. Germline CDR1 is SEHNR and CDR2 is FQNEAQ (reference sequence).

For this clone: Given a much more abundant clone one base away, this may be a read error. This rearrangement joins TRBV2 to TRBJ2-7; either TRBD1 or TRBD2 may fit D (5 bases each). The V and J ends lost 0 bases and 7 bases respectively, with 28 bases between them. CDR1 and CDR2 from the germline V gene are SNHLY and FYNNEI. The CDR3 has 19 amino acids. For the CDR3, the DNA is TGTGCCAGCAGTGAAGCTGGGGCAGGGCCCTCATATAGGTGGGAGGAGCAGTACGTC. Protein sequence: CASSEAGAGPSYRWEEQYV.

V and J are TRBV4-3 and TRBJ1-6; no clear D gene. Per the germline V gene, CDR1 is LGHNA and CDR2 is YSLEER. Trimming shortened V by 2 bases and J by 1 base, and 3 bases separated the two germline ends. There are 14 residues in the CDR3. CDR3 in amino acids: CASSQWSYNSPLHF. In nucleotides, the CDR3 is TGCGCCAGCAGCCAATGGTCCTATAATTCACCCCTCCACTTT.

This clone was recorded a few times. This chain joins TRBV27 and TRBJ2-7, with D perhaps assigned TRBD1 or TRBD2 (5 bases each). CDR3 length equals 12 residues. With 4 bases removed from V and 7 bases from J, the gap between germline ends came to 11 bases. Per the germline V gene, CDR1 is MNHEY and CDR2 is SMNVEV (reference sequence). CDR3 in DNA: TGTGCCAGCAGTTACGGGGACGGGGAGCAGTACTTC. This translates into CASSYGDGEQYF.

Note on this clone: This same CDR3 is encoded by further DNA sequences in the sample. This chain connects TRBV4-3 to TRBJ2-5; 12 positions match TRBD2. J gave up 0 bases and V 3 bases, and 5 bases lay outside the gene matches. The CDR3 extends over 17 amino acids. CDR1 and CDR2 from the germline V gene are LGHNA and YSLEER. The CDR3 DNA reads as TGCGCCAGCAGCCAGACTAGCGGGAGAGCTAACCAAGAGACCCAGTACTTC. It codes for CASSQTSGRANQETQYF.

This clone was counted between two and nine times. V and J are TRBV7-2 and TRBJ2-2; D is ambiguous. Germline V gene data show CDR1 as SGHTA and CDR2 as FQGNSA. The CDR3 spans 15 residues. V was shortened by 0 bases and J by 4 bases, with 9 bases between the two germline ends. CDR3 sequence reads: CASSLATGGTGELFF. The CDR3 DNA reads as TGTGCCAGCAGCTTAGCCACCGGCGGCACCGGGGAGCTGTTTTTT.

V is TRBV6-5 and J is TRBJ1-2; weak D call: TRBD1 (5 bases). The ends were cut back, 1 base at V and 8 bases at J, with 20 bases in the middle. CDR3 length: 16 residues. In germline, CDR1 is MNHEY, CDR2 SVGAGI. CDR3 in amino acids: CASSYFGGRGGQGYTF. DNA of the CDR3: TGTGCCAGCAGTTACTTCGGGGGTCGGGGAGGACAAGGCTACACCTTC.